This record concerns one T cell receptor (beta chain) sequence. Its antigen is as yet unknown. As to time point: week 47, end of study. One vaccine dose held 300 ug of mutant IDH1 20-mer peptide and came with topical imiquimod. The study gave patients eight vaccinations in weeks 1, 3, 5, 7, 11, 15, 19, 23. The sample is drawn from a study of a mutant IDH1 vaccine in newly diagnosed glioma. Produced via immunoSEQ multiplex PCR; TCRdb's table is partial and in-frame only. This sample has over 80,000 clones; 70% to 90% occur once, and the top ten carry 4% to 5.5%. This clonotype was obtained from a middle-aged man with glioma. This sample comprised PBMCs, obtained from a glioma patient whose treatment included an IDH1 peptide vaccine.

CDR3 residues: CASSMDRSSGNTIYF. In nucleotides, the CDR3 is TGTGCCAGTAGTATGGACAGGAGCTCTGGAAACACCATATATTTT. The chain carries TRBV19 and TRBJ1-3; 7 bases line up with TRBD1. With 3 bases clipped from V and 0 bases from J, the junction kept 2 bases outside the gene matches. Germline CDR1 reads LNHDA; CDR2 reads SQIVND (reference sequence). The CDR3 has 15 amino acids.